This T cell receptor (beta chain) was observed in a study of T cell repertoires in cytomegalovirus infection. TCRdb passed the reads through MiXCR, listing each CDR3 protein once. This sample has 300,000 to 400,000 distinct CDR3 sequences, with around a tenth found just once. For this clonotype: The junction departs from the called germline gene at one end, perhaps through a read error.

The CDR3 is 13 residues long. Looked up from germline, CDR1 is SGHNT and CDR2 is YYREEE (reference sequence). This sequence originates from a human donor in good health (CMV status not recorded). Some clones in this sample may be carry-over from other donors' samples. Sample: PBMCs. The V call is TRBV5-4, the J call TRBJ1-5; no reliable D call. The DNA of the CDR3 is TGTGCCAGCAGTTTGGATTTCAATCAGCCCCAGCATTTT. Encoded protein: CASSLDFNQPQHF.